This is a list of T cell receptor beta chains from one sample in a study of shared clonotypes between healthy human individuals. Assay used: immunoSEQ multiplex PCR; TCRdb lists only in-frame clones, some missing. This table has approximately 720,000 clones, about three quarters appearing once. The sequencing sample was made of memory CD4+ T cells sorted from blood. Source of these receptors: a woman younger than 45 in good health. CDR3s include the opening cysteine and the closing phenylalanine or tryptophan. D genes are given only for firm matches. A row's size may be missing; if present it is once, few, many or a size class.

>-|TRBJ2-5|TRBV6-5|-
CASSHPQETQYF
TGTGCCAGCAGTCACCCCCAAGAGACCCAGTACTTC
>-|TRBJ2-6|TRBV19|TRBD1
CASSGYRGSPGANVLTF
TGTGCCAGTAGTGGGTACAGGGGGAGCCCTGGGGCCAACGTCCTGACTTTC
>-|TRBJ2-2|TRBV7-7|-
CASSANTGSDTGELFF
TGTGCCAGCAGCGCGAACACAGGATCCGACACCGGGGAGCTGTTTTTT
>-|TRBJ2-7|TRBV11-2|-
CASSTSGALKAHEQYF
TGTGCCAGCAGCACTAGTGGGGCCCTTAAAGCCCACGAGCAGTACTTC
>-|TRBJ2-1|TRBV6-1|-
CASSEFARGRYNEQFF
TGTGCCAGCAGTGAATTCGCAAGGGGGAGGTACAATGAGCAGTTCTTC
>-|TRBJ2-7|TRBV5-1|-
CASSLDVRGYEQYF
TGCGCCAGCAGCTTGGACGTGAGGGGCTACGAGCAGTACTTC
>-|TRBJ1-2|TRBV19|TRBD1
CASSTGQGIAKGYTF
TGTGCCAGTAGTACCGGACAGGGTATAGCGAAAGGCTACACCTTC
>-|TRBJ2-3|TRBV7-2|TRBD1
CASSDGQGADTQYF
TGTGCCAGCAGCGATGGACAGGGTGCAGATACGCAGTATTTT
>once|TRBJ2-1|TRBV5-6|-
CASSFYWGSYNEQFF
TGTGCCAGCAGCTTTTACTGGGGCTCCTACAATGAGCAGTTCTTC
>-|TRBJ2-4|TRBV29-1|TRBD2
CSVVLAGTLAKNIQYF
TGCAGCGTTGTCCTAGCGGGCACCCTAGCCAAAAACATTCAGTACTTC
>-|TRBJ2-1|TRBV10-1|-
CASRPDGYNEQFF
TGCGCCAGCAGGCCGGACGGATACAATGAGCAGTTCTTC
>few|TRBJ1-1|TRBV29-1|TRBD1
CSVELAQGATEAFF
TGCAGCGTTGAATTAGCGCAGGGGGCCACTGAAGCTTTCTTT
>-|TRBJ1-1|TRBV5-1|-
CASSLEVNTEAFF
TGCGCCAGCAGCCTGGAAGTGAACACTGAAGCTTTCTTT
>-|TRBJ2-7|TRBV5-1|-
CASSLNVAYEQYF
TGCGCCAGCAGCTTGAATGTAGCATACGAGCAGTACTTC
>many|TRBJ2-3|TRBV10-3|-
CAISGVARASTDTQYF
TGTGCCATCAGTGGAGTAGCGAGAGCAAGCACAGATACGCAGTATTTT
>-|TRBJ2-7|TRBV18|-
CASSPPGKGSYEQYF
TGTGCCAGCTCACCACCGGGGAAAGGCTCCTACGAGCAGTACTTC
>-|TRBJ2-3|TRBV7-6|-
CASSNGKSYGGREDTQYF
TGTGCCAGCAGCAATGGGAAGTCTTATGGGGGCCGTGAAGATACGCAGTATTTT
>few|TRBJ1-1|TRBV27|TRBD1
CASGYDRATQNTEAFF
TGTGCCAGCGGGTACGACAGGGCCACTCAGAACACTGAAGCTTTCTTT
>-|TRBJ2-2|TRBV6-5|-
CASSYSSRRDTGELFF
TGTGCCAGCAGTTACTCGTCCCGGAGAGACACCGGGGAGCTGTTTTTT
>-|TRBJ1-2|TRBV28|-
CASSFGAVSSRRAEGYTF
TGTGCCAGCAGTTTTGGAGCGGTTTCTTCTAGGAGGGCGGAGGGCTACACCTTC
>-|TRBJ2-5|TRBV5-1|-
CASSLRGVQETQYF
TGCGCCAGCAGCTTGAGGGGGGTTCAAGAGACCCAGTACTTC
>-|TRBJ2-5|TRBV19|TRBD1
CASRRTGQETQYF
TGTGCCAGTAGAAGGACAGGACAAGAGACCCAGTACTTC
>-|TRBJ2-7|TRBV6-1|-
CASSEVTQYEQYF
TGTGCCAGCAGTGAGGTTACGCAGTACGAGCAGTACTTC
>-|TRBJ2-2|TRBV7-8|-
CASSLEGRGNTGELFF
TGTGCCAGCAGCTTAGAGGGCCGGGGGAACACCGGGGAGCTGTTTTTT
>-|TRBJ2-1|TRBV5-1|TRBD2
CASSPSSGEYNEQFF
TGCGCCAGCAGCCCCTCTAGCGGAGAGTACAATGAGCAGTTCTTC
>-|TRBJ2-7|TRBV7-9|TRBD2
CASSPSASGLDHQYF
TGTGCCAGCAGTCCCTCAGCTAGCGGGTTAGATCATCAGTACTTC
>few|TRBJ1-5|TRBV21-1|-
CASSANQPQHF
TGTGCCAGCAGCGCCAATCAGCCCCAGCATTTT
>few|TRBJ2-3|TRBV27|-
CASSLSLPTDTQYF
TGTGCCAGCAGTTTAAGTCTTCCCACAGATACGCAGTATTTT
>many|TRBJ2-1|TRBV5-1|-
CASSLLAETYNEQFF
TGCGCCAGCAGCTTGTTGGCAGAAACCTACAATGAGCAGTTCTTC
>-|TRBJ2-5|TRBV11-3|TRBD2
CASSLGAGGVQETQYF
TGTGCCAGCAGCTTAGGGGCGGGAGGGGTCCAAGAGACCCAGTACTTC
>-|TRBJ2-7|TRBV28|TRBD2
CASTVGGSSYEQYF
TGTGCCAGCACCGTCGGGGGGAGCTCCTACGAGCAGTACTTC
>-|TRBJ2-7|TRBV5-1|-
CASSLGVGSFSYEQYF
TGCGCCAGCAGCTTGGGAGTCGGCTCTTTCTCCTACGAGCAGTACTTC
>-|TRBJ2-5|TRBV6-1|TRBD2
CASSEGEGLTQYF
TGTGCCAGCAGTGAGGGGGAGGGTTTAACCCAGTACTTC
>-|TRBJ2-5|TRBV30|TRBD2
CAWRGKLAVQETQYF
TGTGCCTGGAGGGGAAAACTAGCGGTCCAGGAGACCCAGTACTTC
>-|TRBJ1-1|TRBV30|-
CASTSGNTEAFF
TGTGCCTCTACGTCCGGGAACACTGAAGCTTTCTTT
>-|TRBJ2-6|TRBV7-8|-
CASREQWSSGANVLTF
TGTGCCAGCAGGGAACAGTGGAGCTCTGGGGCCAACGTCCTGACTTTC
>few|TRBJ2-7|TRBV28|-
CASSLPERRPYEQYF
TGTGCCAGCAGTTTACCCGAAAGAAGACCCTACGAGCAGTACTTC
>-|TRBJ2-1|TRBV28|TRBD2
CASSLSGGSGRLNEQFF
TGTGCCAGCAGTTTATCCGGGGGGAGCGGGAGGTTGAATGAGCAGTTCTTC
>-|TRBJ2-7|TRBV18|-
CASSPSGSHEQYF
TGTGCCAGCTCACCCTCAGGGTCCCACGAGCAGTACTTC
>few|TRBJ1-1|TRBV18|-
CASSLGQLNTEAFF
TGTGCCAGCTCACTAGGACAGCTGAACACTGAAGCTTTCTTT